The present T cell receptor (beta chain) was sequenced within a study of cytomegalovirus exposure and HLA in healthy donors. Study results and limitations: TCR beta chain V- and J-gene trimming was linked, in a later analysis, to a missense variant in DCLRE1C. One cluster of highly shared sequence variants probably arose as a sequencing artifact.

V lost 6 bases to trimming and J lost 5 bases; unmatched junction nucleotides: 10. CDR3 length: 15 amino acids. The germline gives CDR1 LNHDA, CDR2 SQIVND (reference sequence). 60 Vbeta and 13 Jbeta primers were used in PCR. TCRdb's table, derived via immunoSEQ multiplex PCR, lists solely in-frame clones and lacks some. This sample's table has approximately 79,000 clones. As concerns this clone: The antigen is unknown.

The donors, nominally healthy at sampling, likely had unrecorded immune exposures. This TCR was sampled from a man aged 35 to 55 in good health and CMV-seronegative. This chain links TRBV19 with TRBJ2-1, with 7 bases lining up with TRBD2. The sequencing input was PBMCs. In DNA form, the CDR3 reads TGTGCCAGTAGGACGCTAGCGGCAGGAAACAATGAGCAGTTCTTC. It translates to CASRTLAAGNNEQFF. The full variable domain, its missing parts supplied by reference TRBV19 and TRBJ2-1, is DGGITQSPKYLFRKEGQNVTLSCEQNLNHDAMYWYRQDPGQGLRLIYYSQIVNDFQKGDIAEGYSVSREKKESFPLTVTSAQKNPTAFYLCASRTLAAGNNEQFFGPGTRLTVL.